These 27 T cell receptor beta chains were all obtained from the same sample, sequenced in a study of chemoradiotherapy in HPV16-positive cancers. The protocol was immunoSEQ multiplex PCR, while the TCRdb copy is restricted to in-frame clones and leaves out a portion. The data show around 40,000 clones, with more than 65% seen just once and over 5% held by the top ten. Sequences were derived from blood, sampled from a patient who underwent chemoradiotherapy. The receptors shown here come from a human donor with HPV-associated anogenital cancer.

This clone was observed a few times. CDR3 DNA: TGTGCCAGCAGATCGACAGGGGAAGAGGCCGGCTACACCTTC. Its translation: CASRSTGEEAGYTF. The rearrangement joins TRBV6-6 to TRBJ1-2, with 8 bases fitting TRBD1. Germline V CDR1 and CDR2: MNHNY, SVGAGI (reference sequence). With V trimmed by 6 bases and J by 8 bases, 11 bases remained unmatched. The CDR3 spans 14 residues.

This clone has a handful of counts. The genes are TRBV27 and TRBJ1-6; no firm D call. Looked up from germline, CDR1 is MNHEY and CDR2 is SMNVEV (reference sequence). Trimming stripped 1 base from V and 7 bases from J, with 11 bases between. The CDR3 is made up of 15 amino acids. CDR3: CASSLFKGWNSPLHF. CDR3 DNA: TGTGCCAGCAGTTTATTCAAGGGATGGAATTCACCCCTCCACTTT.

The J gene is TRBJ1-1, the V gene TRBV7-6; D uncertain. The CDR3 has 14 amino acids. V was trimmed by 1 base and J by 4 bases, leaving 10 bases between them. Per the germline V gene, CDR1 is SGHVS and CDR2 is FNYEAQ. CDR3 sequence reads: CASSLDRQSTEAFF. The CDR3 DNA reads as TGTGCCAGCAGCTTAGATCGGCAGTCCACTGAAGCTTTCTTT.

The rearrangement joins TRBV5-1 to TRBJ1-4; no definite D call. The CDR3 has 15 residues. Germline CDR1 reads SGHRS; CDR2 reads YFSETQ. V lost 0 bases to trimming and J lost 0 bases, with 6 bases between them. As DNA, the CDR3 is TGCGCCAGCAGCTTGGTAGGAGCAACTAATGAAAAACTGTTTTTT. Translation: CASSLVGATNEKLFF.

This chain joins TRBV9 and TRBJ1-1; TRBD1 is a possible D gene (6 bases). This CDR3 is built from 14 residues. V lost 0 bases and J 10 bases, leaving 16 bases between the germline ends. Germline assignment: CDR1 SGDLS and CDR2 YYNGEE. The CDR3 coding sequence is TGTGCCAGCAGCGTAGGGGGGCTTGGGGTTGGAGCTTTCTTT. This translates into CASSVGGLGVGAFF.

The chain carries TRBV6-1 and TRBJ1-1; D is perhaps TRBD1 (6 bases). Trimming shortened V by 6 bases and J by 8 bases, and 10 bases separated the two germline ends. This CDR3 comprises 11 residues. Per the germline V gene, CDR1 is MNHNS and CDR2 is SASEGT. CDR3 protein: CASRDGTEAFF. CDR3 coding DNA: TGTGCCAGCAGGGACGGGACAGAAGCTTTCTTT.

The chain is built from TRBV5-1 and TRBJ2-5; TRBD2 aligns across 8 bases. Germline assignment: CDR1 SGHRS and CDR2 YFSETQ. J lost 2 bases, V lost 2 bases, and 5 bases had no gene match. The CDR3 runs 15 residues. The CDR3 loop reads CASSLRGLGQETQYF. CDR3 bases: TGCGCCAGCAGCTTAAGGGGACTAGGGCAAGAGACCCAGTACTTC. The variable domain in full, with the rest retrieved from reference TRBV5-1 and TRBJ2-5, is KAGVTQTPRYLIKTRGQQVTLSCSPISGHRSVSWYQQTPGQGLQFLFEYFSETQRNKGNFPGRFSGRQFSNSRSEMNVSTLELGDSALYLCASSLRGLGQETQYFGPGTRLLVL.

The chain uses TRBV7-2 and TRBJ2-7; TRBD2 aligns across 12 bases. The V gene end was trimmed by 3 bases and the J gene end by 3 bases; junction bases not matched to a gene: 3. Germline CDR1 SGHTA, CDR2 FQGNSA. The CDR3 contains 15 residues. CDR3 amino acids: CASSFSTSGGYEQYF. The CDR3 nucleotides are TGTGCCAGCAGCTTTTCGACTAGCGGGGGCTACGAGCAGTACTTC.

This rearrangement joins TRBV10-3 to TRBJ1-1; D not certain. The CDR3 is made up of 10 amino acids. Germline assignment: CDR1 ENHRY and CDR2 SYGVKD. V was trimmed by 8 bases and J by 3 bases, leaving 4 bases between them. CDR3 nucleotides: TGTGCCATCGGGGACACTGAAGCTTTCTTT. The encoded protein is CAIGDTEAFF.

Written as DNA, the CDR3 is TGTGCCAGCAGCTTGGATCTAGCGGGAAGAAACATTCAGTACTTC. Protein product: CASSLDLAGRNIQYF. This rearrangement joins TRBV5-5 to TRBJ2-4; 9 nucleotides line up with TRBD2. CDR1 is SGHKS and CDR2 is YYEKEE in the germline V gene (reference sequence). Trimming removed 0 bases from V and 6 bases from J; junction bases left unmatched: 4. The CDR3 loop spans 15 amino acids.

The chain carries TRBV10-1 and TRBJ2-3; D may correspond to TRBD1 or TRBD2 (5 bases each). CDR1 and CDR2 (germline): WNHNN, SYGVQD (reference sequence). V was cut by 0 bases and J by 3 bases, with 10 bases left in between. CDR3 size: 15 residues. The CDR3: CASSESRGRTDTQYF. CDR3 nucleotides: TGCGCCAGCAGTGAGTCCCGGGGCCGGACAGATACGCAGTATTTT.

The chain is built from TRBV5-1 and TRBJ2-5; 7 nucleotides match TRBD1. There are 15 residues in the CDR3. CDR1 and CDR2 from the germline V gene are SGHRS and YFSETQ. V lost 4 bases, J lost 2 bases, and 8 bases stayed unmatched. The CDR3 region has the DNA TGCGCCAGCAGCCCCCGGACAGGATTACAAGAGACCCAGTACTTC. Its translation: CASSPRTGLQETQYF.

The rearrangement links TRBV27 to TRBJ1-2, with 10 bases lining up with TRBD1. CDR1 MNHEY and CDR2 SMNVEV come from the germline V gene (reference sequence). The CDR3 loop spans 16 amino acids. V was pared by 3 bases and J by 4 bases, with 8 bases of the junction left unmatched. CDR3 DNA: TGTGCCAGCAGTTTGATGACAGGGGGCGTTGGCTATGGCTACACCTTC. This sequence encodes CASSLMTGGVGYGYTF.

The chain combines TRBV6-5 with TRBJ1-1; 7 bases map to TRBD1. Trimming at V came to 6 bases and at J to 6 bases, leaving 4 bases not matched to a gene. This CDR3 contains 12 residues. Germline values: CDR1 MNHEY, CDR2 SVGAGI. CDR3: CASSRQGAEAFF. The CDR3 DNA reads as TGTGCCAGCAGCCGACAGGGAGCTGAAGCTTTCTTT.

The chain has TRBV15 and TRBJ1-5; 10 nucleotides line up with TRBD1. The germline CDR1 and CDR2 sequences are LNHNV and YYDKDF (reference sequence). CDR3 length equals 16 residues. Trimming removed 3 bases from V and 6 bases from J; junction bases left unmatched: 8. The CDR3 nucleotides read TGTGCCACCAGCAGTTTCGGGACAGGGGTTAGTCAGCCCCAGCATTTT. This encodes CATSSFGTGVSQPQHF.

The CDR3 protein is CASSLERGFYNEQFF. The CDR3 DNA reads TGTGCCAGCAGCTTAGAGCGGGGGTTCTACAATGAGCAGTTCTTC. The chain recombines TRBV6-1 with TRBJ2-1; TRBD2 matches at 8 bases. J lost 3 bases, V lost 6 bases, and 7 bases had no gene match. The germline V gene encodes CDR1 MNHNS and CDR2 SASEGT. The CDR3 spans 15 residues.

The chain links TRBV5-1 to TRBJ2-7; D is perhaps TRBD2 (6 bases). Germline V lookup: CDR1 SGHRS, CDR2 YFSETQ. V was trimmed by 4 bases and J by 1 base, leaving 12 bases between them. CDR3 length: 14 amino acids. Here the CDR3 reads CASSLEGFSYEQYF. The CDR3, as DNA: TGCGCCAGCAGCCTGGAGGGATTTTCCTACGAGCAGTACTTC.

The rearrangement uses TRBV19 and TRBJ2-7, with TRBD2 matching over 7 bases. Germline CDR1 and CDR2: LNHDA and SQIVND (reference sequence). Trimming took 2 bases from V and 0 from J; bases not matched to a gene: 4. This CDR3 has 15 residues. In DNA, the CDR3 is TGTGCCAGTAGTATAATGGGGGGGTTCTCCTACGAGCAGTACTTC. This gives the protein CASSIMGGFSYEQYF.

This clone was seen only a few times. V and J are TRBV4-2 and TRBJ2-7, with TRBD2 matching over 14 bases. The V gene end was trimmed by 2 bases and the J gene end by 3 bases; junction bases not matched to a gene: 9. This CDR3 comprises 18 residues. Germline assignment: CDR1 LGHNA and CDR2 YNFKEQ. The CDR3 nucleotides read TGTGCCAGCAGCCAATTATCCGGGACTAGCGGGGGAATCTACGAGCAGTACTTC. It codes for CASSQLSGTSGGIYEQYF.

The gene calls are TRBV5-4 and TRBJ1-1, with D perhaps matching TRBD1 (6 bases). CDR1 and CDR2 from the germline V gene are SGHNT and YYREEE (reference sequence). The V gene lost 3 bases and the J gene lost 0 bases, with 9 bases spanning the gap. The CDR3 extends over 14 amino acids. The CDR3 spells CASSSGQLNTEAFF. The CDR3 DNA sequence: TGTGCCAGCAGCTCAGGACAGTTGAACACTGAAGCTTTCTTT.

The chain employs TRBV7-8 and TRBJ2-7; 9 bases agree with TRBD1. Trimming cost V 0 bases and J 3 bases; bases outside gene matches: 3. Germline V gene sequence: CDR1 SGHVS, CDR2 FQNEAQ. The CDR3 is 15 amino acids. The CDR3 loop reads CASSLAGTGNYEQYF. CDR3 bases: TGTGCCAGCAGCTTAGCGGGGACAGGGAACTACGAGCAGTACTTC.

In its sample, this clone was seen once. This rearrangement joins TRBV5-6 to TRBJ1-4; no reliable D call. V shed 4 bases and J shed 8 bases, with 12 bases lying between them. Germline V CDR1 and CDR2: SGHDT, YYEEEE. CDR3 length: 13 amino acids. CDR3 sequence (DNA): TGTGCCAGCAGCGAGACTTCGGGAGAAAAACTGTTTTTT. It translates to CASSETSGEKLFF.

This sequence joins TRBV30 and TRBJ2-7; D unclear. V shed 2 bases and J shed 3 bases, with 20 bases lying between them. The CDR3 contains 16 residues. Germline CDR1 GTSNPN, CDR2 SVGIG (reference sequence). DNA for the CDR3: TGTGCCTGGAGTAATACCTTTCACAGTTCCGTCTACGAGCAGTACTTC. This codes for CAWSNTFHSSVYEQYF.

The chain uses TRBV5-1 and TRBJ2-5, with D possibly TRBD2 on 5 matching bases. Between the trimmed V and J ends, which lost 1 base and 3 bases, there was a span of 13 bases. Germline CDR1 reads SGHRS; CDR2 reads YFSETQ. The CDR3 totals 15 residues. CDR3 nucleotide sequence: TGCGCCAGCAGCTTGTACGGGGAAGTAAAAGAGACCCAGTACTTC. This codes for CASSLYGEVKETQYF.

This chain connects TRBV18 to TRBJ1-5; 10 positions agree with TRBD1. The CDR3 totals 17 residues. Trimming removed 2 bases from V and 0 bases from J; junction bases left unmatched: 4. Germline values: CDR1 KGHSH, CDR2 LQKENI. The CDR3, as DNA: TGTGCCAGCTCACCATCGGACAGGGGGTTTAGCAATCAGCCCCAGCATTTT. Translating gives CASSPSDRGFSNQPQHF.

The gene calls are TRBV2 and TRBJ2-7; D is unresolved. Germline assignment: CDR1 SNHLY and CDR2 FYNNEI. The CDR3 is 13 amino acids. V shed 4 bases and J shed 5 bases, with 12 bases lying between them. The CDR3 region has the DNA TGTGCCAGCAGTGTTGGGCCCAGGAACGAGCAGTACTTC. This codes for CASSVGPRNEQYF.

The chain employs TRBV27 and TRBJ1-1; 8 bases match TRBD1. The J segment lost 3 bases and the V segment lost 5 bases, leaving 5 bases of the junction unmatched. CDR3 size: 14 residues. Germline V lookup: CDR1 MNHEY, CDR2 SMNVEV (reference sequence). CDR3 bases: TGTGCCAGCAGTATACAGGGGGGGTACACTGAAGCTTTCTTT. This codes for CASSIQGGYTEAFF.